A single T cell receptor beta chain is shown here with its context. From the roughly 110-subject validation cohort, which was separate from the roughly 690-subject first cohort, the donors were drawn. This specimen comes from a study of cytomegalovirus exposure and HLA in healthy donors. The CDR3 covers 16 residues. CDR1 is SGHRS, CDR2 YFSETQ, per germline. Losses at the gene ends were 4 bases for V and 4 bases for J; bases not matched to a gene: 11. Data came from immunoSEQ multiplex PCR; TCRdb stores just in-frame clones and leaves some out. The repertoire holds some 250,000 clones, 70% to 90% seen once, with 1.2% in the top ten.

V usage is TRBV5-1 and J usage is TRBJ2-1, with TRBD1 matching 7 bases. The sequenced sample consisted of PBMCs. The clonotype comes from a woman aged 25 to 39 in good health and CMV-seropositive. This CDR3 reads CASSPYGQATYNEQFF. The DNA of the CDR3 is TGCGCCAGCAGCCCCTATGGACAGGCGACTTACAATGAGCAGTTCTTC.